These 24 T cell receptor beta chains share one sample of origin, sequenced in a study of cytomegalovirus exposure and HLA in healthy donors. The PCR was carried out with 60 Vbeta primers and 13 Jbeta primers. Using immunoSEQ multiplex PCR, the repertoire was profiled, and TCRdb retains in-frame clones only, with some absent. This sample has 65,000 to 95,000 clones, with about 75% found just once. Sample: PBMCs. The source is a man between 65 and 85 years old in good health and CMV-seronegative.

The chain is built from TRBV4-3 and TRBJ1-1; tentative D call: TRBD1 (6 bases). Between the trimmed V and J ends, which lost 0 bases and 0 bases, there was a span of 11 bases. Germline CDR1 is LGHNA and CDR2 is YSLEER. CDR3 length equals 16 residues. CDR3 sequence (DNA): TGCGCCAGCAGCCAAGAACCGGGACAACTGAACACTGAAGCTTTCTTT. The encoded protein is CASSQEPGQLNTEAFF.

This clone was seen a handful of times. The chain employs TRBV30 and TRBJ1-4; tentative D call: TRBD1 (5 bases). This CDR3 region has 14 residues. Germline lookup yields CDR1 GTSNPN and CDR2 SVGIG (reference sequence). V was cut by 5 bases and J by 2 bases, with 12 bases left in between. The CDR3 nucleotides are TGTGCCTGGGGGAAGGGGAATACTAATGAAAAACTGTTTTTT. Amino acid sequence: CAWGKGNTNEKLFF.

This clone was recorded a few times. The chain couples TRBV6-5 to TRBJ1-2; 8 bases are shared with TRBD1. Trimming at V came to 0 bases and at J to 4 bases, leaving 4 bases not matched to a gene. The CDR3 is made up of 15 amino acids. In germline, CDR1 is MNHEY, CDR2 SVGAGI. Here the CDR3 DNA reads TGTGCCAGCAGTTACTCGACAGGGGCGTTCTATGGCTACACCTTC. Residues: CASSYSTGAFYGYTF.

The chain is built from TRBV18 and TRBJ1-5, with D uncertain. The CDR3 runs to 15 residues. The germline V and J ends were trimmed by 5 bases and 2 bases, with 13 bases remaining between them. CDR1 is KGHSH and CDR2 is LQKENI in the germline V gene. CDR3 amino acids: CASSLDPGGNQPQHF. DNA for the CDR3: TGTGCCAGCTCATTGGACCCCGGGGGCAATCAGCCCCAGCATTTT.

The chain links TRBV4-3 to TRBJ2-1; unclear D gene. Germline V gene lookup returns CDR1 LGHNA and CDR2 YSLEER. The V and J ends lost 1 base and 9 bases respectively, with 7 bases between them. The CDR3 extends over 12 amino acids. The CDR3 loop is CASSQGAGEQFF. The CDR3 DNA is TGCGCCAGCAGCCAAGGGGCCGGTGAGCAGTTCTTC.

A note on this clone: This same CDR3 is encoded by further DNA sequences in the sample. The V and J genes are TRBV7-2 and TRBJ1-3; D is perhaps TRBD1 (5 bases). The CDR3 extends over 14 amino acids. V shed 6 bases and J shed 0 bases, with 9 bases lying between them. CDR1 SGHTA and CDR2 FQGNSA come from the germline V gene. The CDR3 loop is CASSSDISGNTIYF. CDR3 DNA sequence: TGTGCCAGCAGTTCGGACATCTCTGGAAACACCATATATTTT.

The J gene is TRBJ2-5, the V gene TRBV5-1, with 7 bases fitting TRBD2. Looked up from germline, CDR1 is SGHRS and CDR2 is YFSETQ. V lost 3 bases and J lost 0; bases outside the gene matches: 5. The length of the CDR3 is 15 residues. The CDR3 sequence is CASSYPGGNQETQYF. CDR3 DNA sequence: TGCGCCAGCAGCTATCCCGGGGGGAACCAAGAGACCCAGTACTTC.

J is TRBJ1-2 and V is TRBV18; the D gene is possibly TRBD1 (5 bases). The CDR3 is made up of 15 amino acids. CDR1 is KGHSH and CDR2 is LQKENI in the germline V gene. The V end was cut by 0 bases, the J end by 6 bases, with 14 bases between. CDR3 DNA sequence: TGTGCCAGCTCACCACCCATCTTGGGGGAGGATGGCTACACCTTC. It is translated as CASSPPILGEDGYTF.

The chain links TRBV4-2 to TRBJ1-4; 7 nucleotides align to TRBD1. With 0 bases clipped from V and 7 bases from J, the junction kept 11 bases outside the gene matches. This CDR3 spans 17 amino acids. The germline gives CDR1 LGHNA, CDR2 YNFKEQ. The CDR3 DNA reads as TGTGCCAGCAGCCAAGATCCGGCCGGGACAGCATTTGAAAAACTGTTTTTT. It specifies CASSQDPAGTAFEKLFF.

J is TRBJ1-6 and V is TRBV19; D is undetermined. The CDR3 runs to 14 residues. Looked up from germline, CDR1 is LNHDA and CDR2 is SQIVND (reference sequence). V dropped 9 bases and J dropped 0 bases, with 9 bases sitting between them. The CDR3 nucleotides read TGTGCCAGCAGAGGGAGCTCCTATAATTCACCCCTCCACTTT. The encoded protein is CASRGSSYNSPLHF.

The V call is TRBV19, the J call TRBJ1-5; D is unclear. Germline CDR1 is LNHDA and CDR2 is SQIVND (reference sequence). V was shortened by 2 bases and J by 4 bases, with 9 bases between the two germline ends. The CDR3 runs to 14 residues. The CDR3 here is CASSIRDTNQPQHF. CDR3 DNA: TGTGCCAGTAGTATAAGAGACACAAATCAGCCCCAGCATTTT.

The V gene is TRBV19, the J gene TRBJ2-6; 7 positions match TRBD1. The CDR3 is 15 amino acids. V shed 5 bases, J shed 1 base, and the junction held 2 bases outside the gene matches. In germline, CDR1 is LNHDA, CDR2 SQIVND (reference sequence). CDR3 sequence: CASSLTGSGANVLTF. The CDR3 DNA reads as TGTGCCAGTAGTCTGACAGGGTCTGGGGCCAACGTCCTGACTTTC.

In its sample, this clone was seen a few times. Different DNA sequences within this sample yield the same CDR3. This chain uses TRBV7-2 with TRBJ2-2; D unresolved. The CDR3 spans 15 residues. The germline V gene has CDR1 SGHTA and CDR2 FQGNSA. The ends were cut back, 5 bases at V and 1 base at J, with 11 bases in the middle. As DNA, the CDR3 is TGTGCCAGCAGCCTCGGCCCAGGGAACACCGGGGAGCTGTTTTTT. It yields the protein CASSLGPGNTGELFF.

The chain employs TRBV18 and TRBJ2-1, with 10 positions matching TRBD2. The V gene end was trimmed by 0 bases and the J gene end by 1 base; junction bases not matched to a gene: 6. Germline V gene lookup returns CDR1 KGHSH and CDR2 LQKENI. The CDR3 runs 18 residues. The CDR3 bases are TGTGCCAGCTCACCACCGTCTAGCGGGAGAGGGTCCTACAATGAGCAGTTCTTC. Its translation: CASSPPSSGRGSYNEQFF.

The chain has TRBV19 and TRBJ1-2, with 7 nucleotides matching TRBD1. The V gene's germline CDR1 is LNHDA and CDR2 SQIVND (reference sequence). The CDR3 totals 15 residues. J lost 0 bases, V lost 6 bases, and 7 bases had no gene match. CDR3 sequence reads: CASSQGGLANYGYTF. The CDR3 coding sequence is TGTGCCAGTAGCCAGGGGGGATTAGCTAACTATGGCTACACCTTC.

This clone has just one count. The junction does not match germline at one end; this may be a read error. Different DNA sequences within this sample yield the same CDR3. The chain carries TRBV10-3 and TRBJ2-5, with TRBD1 matching 10 bases. CDR1 is ENHRY, CDR2 SYGVKD, per germline. This CDR3 has 14 residues. This chain's CDR3 is CAISGQGGEETQYF. The DNA of the CDR3 is TGTGCTATCAGTGGACAGGGGGGAGAAGAGACCCAGTACTTC.

This sequence joins TRBV6-5 and TRBJ2-1, with TRBD2 identical over 7 bases. Germline CDR1 is MNHEY and CDR2 is SVGAGI. This CDR3 has 16 amino acids. The junction had 9 bases not matched to a gene; V was cut back by 0 bases and J by 7 bases. The CDR3 DNA follows: TGTGCCAGCAGTTACTCGAGGGTGGGAGGGCTAAATGAGCAGTTCTTC. Amino acid sequence: CASSYSRVGGLNEQFF.

The rearrangement joins TRBV30 to TRBJ1-1; D is unclear. With 0 bases removed from V and 7 bases from J, the gap between germline ends came to 6 bases. The CDR3 is 11 amino acids. Per germline, CDR1 GTSNPN and CDR2 SVGIG (reference sequence). The CDR3 region has the DNA TGTGCCTGGAGTGTACAAGTTGAAGCTTTCTTT. Protein: CAWSVQVEAFF.

This chain links TRBV2 with TRBJ1-1; the match to TRBD1 covers 8 bases. V dropped 8 bases and J dropped 0; count of bases not matched to a gene: 5. CDR3 length: 14 residues. Germline CDR1 reads SNHLY; CDR2 reads FYNNEI. The CDR3 reads CASGQGLLNTEAFF. CDR3 in DNA: TGTGCCAGCGGACAGGGCCTCCTGAACACTGAAGCTTTCTTT.

This chain joins TRBV4-1 and TRBJ2-1; 7 positions agree with TRBD2. The ends lost 1 base at V and 10 bases at J; junction bases unmatched: 7. The CDR3 is made up of 14 amino acids. In germline, CDR1 is MGHRA, CDR2 YSYEKL. CDR3 loop: CASSQAGTTGEQFF. The CDR3 DNA sequence: TGCGCCAGCAGCCAAGCCGGGACTACCGGAGAGCAGTTCTTC.

V gene TRBV30 combines with J gene TRBJ1-5; D not certain. Trimming stripped 0 bases from V and 7 bases from J, with 10 bases between. Germline lookup yields CDR1 GTSNPN and CDR2 SVGIG (reference sequence). The CDR3 is made up of 13 amino acids. CDR3 sequence (DNA): TGTGCCTGGAGTGTCCGGGAGTACCAGCCCCAGCATTTT. Amino acids: CAWSVREYQPQHF.

The genes are TRBV30 and TRBJ2-2; weak D call: TRBD1 (5 bases). Germline V gives CDR1 GTSNPN, CDR2 SVGIG (reference sequence). Deletions cut 1 base from V and 5 bases from J, with 11 bases between. The CDR3 is 14 amino acids. This chain's CDR3 is CAWSAGSGTGELFF. The CDR3 bases are TGTGCCTGGAGTGCAGGGTCAGGGACCGGGGAGCTGTTTTTT.

The chain is built from TRBV19 and TRBJ1-2; D perhaps matches TRBD1 (6 bases). CDR3 length: 13 residues. Trimming removed 3 bases at V and 7 bases at J, with 12 bases between. The germline gives CDR1 LNHDA, CDR2 SQIVND (reference sequence). In nucleotides, the CDR3 is TGTGCCAGTAGTATCGGACAGCCCGCTGGCTACACCTTC. It is translated as CASSIGQPAGYTF.

The chain couples TRBV18 to TRBJ1-4, with TRBD1 identical over 8 bases. Unmatched junction bases numbered 5, after V lost 3 bases and J lost 5 bases. The CDR3 runs to 15 residues. Germline loops: CDR1 KGHSH, CDR2 LQKENI. The CDR3 loop is CASSPPGTGNEKLFF. The CDR3 DNA sequence: TGTGCCAGCTCACCCCCCGGGACAGGAAATGAAAAACTGTTTTTT.